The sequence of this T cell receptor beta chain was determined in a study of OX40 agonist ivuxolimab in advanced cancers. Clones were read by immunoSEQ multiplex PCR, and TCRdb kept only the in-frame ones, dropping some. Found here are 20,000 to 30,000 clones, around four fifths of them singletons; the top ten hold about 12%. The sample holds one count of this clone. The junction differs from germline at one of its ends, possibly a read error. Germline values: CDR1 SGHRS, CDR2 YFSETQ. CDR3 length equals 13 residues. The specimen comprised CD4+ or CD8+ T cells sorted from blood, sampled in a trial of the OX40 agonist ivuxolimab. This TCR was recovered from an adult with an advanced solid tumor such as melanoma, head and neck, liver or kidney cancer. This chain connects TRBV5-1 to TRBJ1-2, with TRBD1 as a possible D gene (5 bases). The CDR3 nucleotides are TGCGTCAGCAGCGGGGCAGGAAACTATGGCTACACCTTC. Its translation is CVSSGAGNYGYTF.